Sequencing of this T cell receptor beta chain was carried out in a study of blood T cell repertoires in COVID-19. Study-level information: T cells, B-cell-depleted T cells, or PBMCs supplied cDNA or gDNA.

TCRdb keeps only in-frame clones here, not all; method: immunoSEQ multiplex PCR. The sample holds about 14,000 clones, nearly 75% seen once. Germline CDR1 SGHDT, CDR2 YYEEEE. CDR3 length equals 15 residues. V was trimmed by 2 bases and J by 2 bases, leaving 11 bases between them. The TCR was taken from a boy between 2 and 10 years old with active or convalescent COVID-19. V is TRBV5-6 and J is TRBJ1-3, with D perhaps matching TRBD1 (5 bases). The sample was peripheral blood. In DNA, the CDR3 is TGTGCCAGCAGCTTCGGGGGGTTCGCTGGAAACACCATATATTTT. Translating it yields CASSFGGFAGNTIYF.